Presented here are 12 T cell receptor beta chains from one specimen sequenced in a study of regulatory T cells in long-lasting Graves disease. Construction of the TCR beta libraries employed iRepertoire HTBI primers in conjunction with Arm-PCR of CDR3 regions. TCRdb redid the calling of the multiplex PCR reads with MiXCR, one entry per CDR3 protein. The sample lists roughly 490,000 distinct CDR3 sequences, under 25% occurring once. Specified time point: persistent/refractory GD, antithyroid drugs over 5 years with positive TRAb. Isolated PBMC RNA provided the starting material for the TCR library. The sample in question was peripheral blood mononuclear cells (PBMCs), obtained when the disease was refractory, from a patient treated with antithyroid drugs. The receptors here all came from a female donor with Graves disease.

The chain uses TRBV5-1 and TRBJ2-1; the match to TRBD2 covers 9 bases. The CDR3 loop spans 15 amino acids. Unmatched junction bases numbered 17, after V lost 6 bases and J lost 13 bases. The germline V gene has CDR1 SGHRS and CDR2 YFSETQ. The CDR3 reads CASTKGGLAPSTQFF. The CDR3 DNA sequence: TGCGCCAGCACAAAAGGGGGACTAGCCCCATCTACCCAGTTCTTC.

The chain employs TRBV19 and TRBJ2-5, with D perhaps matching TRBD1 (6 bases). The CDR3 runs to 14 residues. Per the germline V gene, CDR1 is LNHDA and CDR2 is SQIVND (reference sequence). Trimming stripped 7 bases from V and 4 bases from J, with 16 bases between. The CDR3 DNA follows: TGTGCCAGTAACACTGGACAGTGGGGAGAGACCCAGTACTTC. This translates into CASNTGQWGETQYF.

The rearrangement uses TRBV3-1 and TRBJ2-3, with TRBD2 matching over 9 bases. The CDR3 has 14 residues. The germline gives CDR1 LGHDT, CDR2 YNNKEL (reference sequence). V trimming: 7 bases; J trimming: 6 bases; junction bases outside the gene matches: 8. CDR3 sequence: CASNEAGGSDTQYF. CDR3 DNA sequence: TGTGCCAGCAACGAAGCGGGGGGCAGTGATACGCAGTATTTT.

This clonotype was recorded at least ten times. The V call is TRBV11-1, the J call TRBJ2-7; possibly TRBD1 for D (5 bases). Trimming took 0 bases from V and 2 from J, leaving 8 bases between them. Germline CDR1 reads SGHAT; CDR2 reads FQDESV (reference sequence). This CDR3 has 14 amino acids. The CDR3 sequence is CASSLAGPTYEQYF. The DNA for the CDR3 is TGTGCCAGCAGCTTAGCGGGGCCGACCTACGAGCAGTACTTC.

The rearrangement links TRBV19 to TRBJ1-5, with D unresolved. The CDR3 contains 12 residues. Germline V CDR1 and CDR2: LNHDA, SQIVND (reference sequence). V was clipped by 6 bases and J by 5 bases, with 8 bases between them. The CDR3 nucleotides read TGTGCCAGTAGAGACAACTATCAGCCCCAGCATTTT. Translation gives CASRDNYQPQHF.

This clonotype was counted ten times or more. The CDR3, as DNA: TGTGCCAGCAGTTCAGCAGGGGAAAATGAAAAACTGTTTTTT. Its translation is CASSSAGENEKLFF. The chain has TRBV28 and TRBJ1-4, with TRBD1 as a possible D gene (6 bases). Germline V gene lookup returns CDR1 MDHEN and CDR2 SYDVKM. The CDR3 consists of 14 residues. The germline V and J ends were trimmed by 4 bases and 5 bases, with 11 bases remaining between them.

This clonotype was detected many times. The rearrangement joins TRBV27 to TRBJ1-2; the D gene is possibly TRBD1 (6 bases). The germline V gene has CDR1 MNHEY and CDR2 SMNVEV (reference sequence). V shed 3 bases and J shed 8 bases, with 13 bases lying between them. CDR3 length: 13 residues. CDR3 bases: TGTGCCAGCAGTTTTGGGGTGGGGGCCGGCTACACCTTC. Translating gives CASSFGVGAGYTF.

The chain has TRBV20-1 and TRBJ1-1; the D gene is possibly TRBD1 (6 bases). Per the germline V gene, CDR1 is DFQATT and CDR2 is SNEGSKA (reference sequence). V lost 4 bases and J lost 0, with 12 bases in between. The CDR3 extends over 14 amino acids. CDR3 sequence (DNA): TGCAGTGCTACAGGGGAGACTATGAACACTGAAGCTTTCTTT. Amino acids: CSATGETMNTEAFF.

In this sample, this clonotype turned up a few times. Written as DNA, the CDR3 is TGTGCCAGTAGTATGACTAGCGGGTCCTACGAGCAGTACTTC. It codes for CASSMTSGSYEQYF. This rearrangement joins TRBV19 to TRBJ2-7; 10 positions agree with TRBD2. V dropped 3 bases and J dropped 1; count of bases not matched to a gene: 0. Germline V gene sequence: CDR1 LNHDA, CDR2 SQIVND (reference sequence). The CDR3 has 14 amino acids.

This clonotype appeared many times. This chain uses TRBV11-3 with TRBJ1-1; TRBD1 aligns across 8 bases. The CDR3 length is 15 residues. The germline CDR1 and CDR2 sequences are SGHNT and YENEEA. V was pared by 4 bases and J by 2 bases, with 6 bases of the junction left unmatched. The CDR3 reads CASSWGQATNTEAFF. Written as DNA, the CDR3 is TGTGCCAGCAGCTGGGGACAGGCTACAAACACTGAAGCTTTCTTT. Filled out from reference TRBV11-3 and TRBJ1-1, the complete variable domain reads EAGVVQSPRYKIIEKKQPVAFWCNPISGHNTLYWYLQNLGQGPELLIRYENEEAVDDSQLPKDRFSAERLKGVDSTLKIQPAELGDSAVYLCASSWGQATNTEAFFGQGTRLTVV.

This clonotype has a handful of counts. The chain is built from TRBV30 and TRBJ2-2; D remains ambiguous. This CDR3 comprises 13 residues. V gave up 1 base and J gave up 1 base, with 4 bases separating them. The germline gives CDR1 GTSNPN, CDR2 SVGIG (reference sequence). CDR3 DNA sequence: TGTGCCTGGAGTGCAGGGAACACCGGGGAGCTGTTTTTT. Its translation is CAWSAGNTGELFF.

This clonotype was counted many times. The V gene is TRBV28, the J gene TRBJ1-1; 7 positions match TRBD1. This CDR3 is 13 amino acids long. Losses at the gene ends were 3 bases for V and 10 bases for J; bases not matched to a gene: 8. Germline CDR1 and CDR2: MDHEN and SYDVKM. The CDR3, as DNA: TGTGCCAGCAGTTTCTCCGGGACAGAAGGAGCTTTCTTT. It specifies CASSFSGTEGAFF.